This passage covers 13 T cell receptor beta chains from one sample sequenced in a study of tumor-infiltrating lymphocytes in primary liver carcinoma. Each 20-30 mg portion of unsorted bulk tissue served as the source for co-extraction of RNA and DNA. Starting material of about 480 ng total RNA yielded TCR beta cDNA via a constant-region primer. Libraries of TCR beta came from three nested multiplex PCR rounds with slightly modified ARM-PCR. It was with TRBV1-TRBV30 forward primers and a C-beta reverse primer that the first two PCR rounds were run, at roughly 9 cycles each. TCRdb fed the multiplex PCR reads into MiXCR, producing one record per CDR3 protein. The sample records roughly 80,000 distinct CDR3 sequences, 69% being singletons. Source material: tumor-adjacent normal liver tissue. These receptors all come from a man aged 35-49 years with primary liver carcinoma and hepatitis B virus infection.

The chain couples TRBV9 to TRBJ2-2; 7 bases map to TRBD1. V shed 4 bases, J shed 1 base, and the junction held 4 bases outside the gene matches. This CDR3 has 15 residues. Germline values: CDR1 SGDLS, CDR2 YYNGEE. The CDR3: CASSLRDRNTGELFF. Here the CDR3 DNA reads TGTGCCAGCAGCCTCCGGGACAGGAACACCGGGGAGCTGTTTTTT.

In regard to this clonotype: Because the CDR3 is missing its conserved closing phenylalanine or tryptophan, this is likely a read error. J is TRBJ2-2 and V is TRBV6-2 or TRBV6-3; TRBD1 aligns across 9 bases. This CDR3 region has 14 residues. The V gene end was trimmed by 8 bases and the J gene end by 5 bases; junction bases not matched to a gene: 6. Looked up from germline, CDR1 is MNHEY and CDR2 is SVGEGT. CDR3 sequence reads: CASGWTGDTGELFL. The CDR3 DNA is TGTGCCAGCGGCTGGACAGGGGATACCGGGGAGCTGTTTCTT.

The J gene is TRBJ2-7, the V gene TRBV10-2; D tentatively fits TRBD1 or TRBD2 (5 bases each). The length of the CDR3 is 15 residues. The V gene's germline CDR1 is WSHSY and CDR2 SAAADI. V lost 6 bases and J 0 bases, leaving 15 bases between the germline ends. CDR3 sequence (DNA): TGCGCCAGCAGCTACGGTGGGACCGACTCCTACGAGCAGTACTTC. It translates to CASSYGGTDSYEQYF.

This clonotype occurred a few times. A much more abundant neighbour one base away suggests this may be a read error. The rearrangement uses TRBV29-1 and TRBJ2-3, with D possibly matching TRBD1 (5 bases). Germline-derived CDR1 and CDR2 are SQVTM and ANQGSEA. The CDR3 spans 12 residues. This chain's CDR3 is CSVGTYTDTRYF. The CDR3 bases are TGCAGCGTTGGGACATACACAGATACGCGGTATTTT.

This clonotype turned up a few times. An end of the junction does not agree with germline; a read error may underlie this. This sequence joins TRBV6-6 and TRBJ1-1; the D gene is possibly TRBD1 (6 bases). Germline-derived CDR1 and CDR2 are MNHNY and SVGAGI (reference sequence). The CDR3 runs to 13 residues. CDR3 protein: CACSTRGTTEAFF. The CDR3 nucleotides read TGTGCCTGCAGCACAAGGGGGACTACTGAAGCTTTCTTT.

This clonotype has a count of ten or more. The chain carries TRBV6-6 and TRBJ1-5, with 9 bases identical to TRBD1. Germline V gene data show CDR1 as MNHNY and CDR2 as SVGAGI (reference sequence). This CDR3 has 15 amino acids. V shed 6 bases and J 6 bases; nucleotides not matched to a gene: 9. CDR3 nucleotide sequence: TGTGCCAGCAGATTGGGACAGGGAAGAAGTCAGCCCCAGCATTTT. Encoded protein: CASRLGQGRSQPQHF.

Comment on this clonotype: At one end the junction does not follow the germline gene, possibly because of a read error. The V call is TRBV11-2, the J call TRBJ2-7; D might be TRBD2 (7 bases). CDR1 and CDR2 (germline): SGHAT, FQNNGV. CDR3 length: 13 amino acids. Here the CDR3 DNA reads TGTACCAGCAGCTTAGATTCGGGGGGCAAGCAGTACTTC. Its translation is CTSSLDSGGKQYF.

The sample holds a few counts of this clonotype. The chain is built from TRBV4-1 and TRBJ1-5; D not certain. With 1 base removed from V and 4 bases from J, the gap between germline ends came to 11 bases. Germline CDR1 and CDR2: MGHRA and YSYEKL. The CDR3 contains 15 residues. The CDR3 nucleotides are TGCGCCAGCAGCCAAGGGCGGAGGCCGAATCAGCCCCAGCATTTT. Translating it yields CASSQGRRPNQPQHF.

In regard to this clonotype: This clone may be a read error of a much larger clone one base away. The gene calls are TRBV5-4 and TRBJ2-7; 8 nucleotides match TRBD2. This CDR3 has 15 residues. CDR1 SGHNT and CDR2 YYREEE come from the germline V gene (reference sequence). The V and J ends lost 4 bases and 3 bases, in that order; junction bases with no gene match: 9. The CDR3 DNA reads TGTGCCAGCAGCGCCCCCGGGACTAGACGCTACGAGCAGTACTTC. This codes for CASSAPGTRRYEQYF.

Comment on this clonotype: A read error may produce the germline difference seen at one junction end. CDR3 sequence: CANMTGGGGDTQYF. The CDR3 DNA sequence: TGTGCCAACATGACAGGGGGCGGAGGAGATACTCAGTATTTT. This chain connects TRBV6-5 to TRBJ2-3; 10 bases agree with TRBD1. This CDR3 contains 14 residues. In germline, CDR1 is MNHEY, CDR2 SVGAGI.

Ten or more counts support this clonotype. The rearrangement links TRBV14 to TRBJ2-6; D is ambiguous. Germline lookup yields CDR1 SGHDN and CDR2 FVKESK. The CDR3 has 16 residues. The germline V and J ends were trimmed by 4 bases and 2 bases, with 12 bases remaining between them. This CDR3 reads CASSPTPDPGANVLTF. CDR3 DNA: TGTGCCAGCAGCCCTACTCCAGATCCTGGGGCCAACGTCCTGACTTTC. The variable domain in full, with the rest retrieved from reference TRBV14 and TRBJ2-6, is EAGVTQFPSHSVIEKGQTVTLRCDPISGHDNLYWYRRVMGKEIKFLLHFVKESKQDESGMPNNRFLAERTGGTYSTLKVQPAELEDSGVYFCASSPTPDPGANVLTFGAGSRLTVL.

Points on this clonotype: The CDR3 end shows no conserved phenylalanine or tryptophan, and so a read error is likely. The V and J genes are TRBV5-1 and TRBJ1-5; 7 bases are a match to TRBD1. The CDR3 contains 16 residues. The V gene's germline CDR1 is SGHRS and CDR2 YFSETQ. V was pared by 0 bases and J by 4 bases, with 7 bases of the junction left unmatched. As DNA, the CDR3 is TGCGCCAGCAGCTTGGGCCCGGCAGGGGGAAATCAGCCCCAGCATTCT. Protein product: CASSLGPAGGNQPQHS.

The CDR3 DNA follows: TGTGCCAGCAGTAAATGGACCCTTAGCACAGATACGCAGTATTTT. Translation gives CASSKWTLSTDTQYF. The chain links TRBV6-1 to TRBJ2-3; D not resolved. The CDR3 has 15 amino acids. V dropped 5 bases and J dropped 0 bases, with 12 bases sitting between them. The V gene's germline CDR1 is MNHNS and CDR2 SASEGT.